The 9 T cell receptor beta chains in this list originate from one sample, sequenced in a study of regulatory T cells in long-lasting Graves disease. Sample time point: newly diagnosed GD, antithyroid drugs for less than 3 months. Researchers made the TCR library from RNA that was extracted from PBMCs. Arm-PCR of CDR3 regions and iRepertoire HTBI primers were used to build TCR beta libraries. TCRdb recomputed calls from the multiplex PCR reads with MiXCR, one row per CDR3 protein. Among roughly 500,000 distinct CDR3 sequences, roughly 13% were seen once, and the ten largest hold roughly a tenth. These same records also appear under a second study, on T cells in Graves' hyperthyroidism and ophthalmopathy.

Here the sequenced sample was peripheral blood mononuclear cells (PBMCs), taken at new diagnosis, from a patient treated with antithyroid drugs. These receptor sequences come from a young man with Graves disease.

The gene calls are TRBV4-1 and TRBJ2-5; no firm D call. Trimming took 3 bases from V and 5 from J, leaving 10 bases between them. Germline assignment: CDR1 MGHRA and CDR2 YSYEKL. The CDR3 loop spans 13 amino acids. The CDR3 loop reads CASSQIGLETQYF. The CDR3, as DNA: TGCGCCAGCAGCCAGATCGGGTTGGAGACCCAGTACTTC.

This clonotype was found many times. The chain carries TRBV30 and TRBJ2-5; TRBD1 aligns across 8 bases. With V trimmed by 3 bases and J by 4 bases, 7 bases remained unmatched. CDR1 is GTSNPN and CDR2 is SVGIG in the germline V gene (reference sequence). The CDR3 totals 14 residues. The CDR3 coding sequence is TGTGCCTGGAGGAAGCAGGGGGCTGGAGAGACCCAGTACTTC. This codes for CAWRKQGAGETQYF.

This clonotype was picked up a small number of times. The chain joins TRBV3-1 to TRBJ2-1; D remains ambiguous. Trimming removed 0 bases at V and 2 bases at J, with 8 bases between. The CDR3 length is 15 residues. CDR1 is LGHDT and CDR2 is YNNKEL in the germline V gene (reference sequence). CDR3 nucleotide sequence: TGTGCCAGCAGCCAAGAACCCCCGACCTACAATGAGCAGTTCTTC. Its protein is CASSQEPPTYNEQFF.

This clonotype was counted only a few times. The chain has TRBV19 and TRBJ2-1, with 9 nucleotides matching TRBD2. Trimming took 5 bases from V and 0 from J; bases not matched to a gene: 8. CDR3 length: 17 amino acids. The germline gives CDR1 LNHDA, CDR2 SQIVND (reference sequence). CDR3 bases: TGTGCCAGTAGTCCAGCCCTTAGCGGGAGCTCCTACAATGAGCAGTTCTTC. This sequence encodes CASSPALSGSSYNEQFF.

The gene calls are TRBV20-1 and TRBJ2-1, with 8 positions matching TRBD2. This CDR3 region has 13 residues. The V segment lost 6 bases and the J segment 8 bases; nucleotides outside the gene matches: 9. Germline lookup yields CDR1 DFQATT and CDR2 SNEGSKA (reference sequence). CDR3 nucleotide sequence: TGCAGTGCACCCGGGACTAGTAAGGATGAGCAGTTCTTC. Translated, it gives CSAPGTSKDEQFF.

The sample holds many counts of this clonotype. J is TRBJ1-2 and V is TRBV25-1, with 10 bases lining up with TRBD1. The germline V gene has CDR1 MGHDK and CDR2 SYGVNS. The CDR3 is 14 residues long. Unmatched junction bases numbered 5, after V lost 3 bases and J lost 7 bases. CDR3 nucleotides: TGTGCCAGCAGTGATCCGACAGGGGGCTTTGGCTACACCTTC. Translation: CASSDPTGGFGYTF.

Comments on this clonotype: One end of the junction fails to match germline, which may point to a read error. V gene TRBV30 combines with J gene TRBJ1-1, with unresolved D. CDR1 and CDR2 from the germline V gene are GTSNPN and SVGIG (reference sequence). The CDR3 length is 12 residues. This CDR3 reads CAWTGVNTDAFF. In DNA form, the CDR3 reads TGTGCCTGGACGGGTGTGAACACTGATGCTTTCTTT.

At least ten counts were recorded for this clonotype. This chain links TRBV28 with TRBJ2-1; a possible D gene is TRBD2 (5 bases). V dropped 5 bases and J dropped 3 bases, with 17 bases sitting between them. The CDR3 has 16 residues. Germline-derived CDR1 and CDR2 are MDHEN and SYDVKM. The CDR3 nucleotides are TGTGCCAGCAGTGGTAGCGCCCCGAGGCGCTACAATGAGCAGTTCTTC. Protein sequence: CASSGSAPRRYNEQFF.

This clonotype showed up many times. The chain recombines TRBV27 with TRBJ1-5; 9 nucleotides align to TRBD1. CDR3 length: 15 residues. The germline gives CDR1 MNHEY, CDR2 SMNVEV (reference sequence). With V trimmed by 6 bases and J by 6 bases, 9 bases remained unmatched. CDR3 bases: TGTGCCAGCAGAACGGGAACAGGGGGCAGTCAGCCCCAGCATTTT. It encodes CASRTGTGGSQPQHF.